The sequence of this TCR beta chain was determined in a study of control samples from healthy donors and cancer patients. Method: immunoSEQ multiplex PCR; TCRdb's copy keeps in-frame clones and lacks some. The sample holds some 150,000 clones, nearly 96% seen once. This clone appeared once. Trimming stripped 7 bases from V and 1 base from J, with 13 bases between. CDR3 size: 14 residues. The germline V gene encodes CDR1 SNHLY and CDR2 FYNNEI. V and J are TRBV2 and TRBJ2-5; D remains ambiguous. This receptor was identified in a woman in her 30s in good health. The sequencing input was blood. CDR3 sequence reads: CASTKNRVQETQYF. CDR3 DNA: TGTGCCAGCACCAAGAATAGGGTCCAAGAGACCCAGTACTTC.